The rows below give T cell receptor beta chains drawn from one sample of a study of blood T cell repertoires in COVID-19. This table comes from immunoSEQ multiplex PCR, and its TCRdb copy is limited to in-frame clones, with some not included. The data hold over 200,000 clones, with almost 90% observed a single time. Source material: peripheral blood. These receptors all come from an older woman with acute or convalescent COVID-19. CDR3s include the opening cysteine and the closing phenylalanine or tryptophan. D genes are given only for firm matches. Size is stated for part of the rows, as once, few or many counts, or as a class when the clone is expanded.

j_call | v_call | clone_size | d_call | cdr3_nt | cdr3_aa
TRBJ1-6 | TRBV19 | NA | NA | TGTGCCAGTAGTAGAGGATATAATTCACCCCTCCACTTT | CASSRGYNSPLHF
TRBJ2-1 | TRBV28 | NA | TRBD2 | TGTGCCAGCAGTTTATGGACTAGCGGGATATACAATGAGCAGTTCTTC | CASSLWTSGIYNEQFF
TRBJ2-1 | TRBV6-5 | NA | TRBD2 | TGTGCCAGCAGTAAACCGGGGGGGGCGCGGGAGCAGTTCTTC | CASSKPGGAREQFF
TRBJ2-2 | TRBV3-1/TRBV3-2 | NA | TRBD2 | TGTGCCAGCAGCCAAGAATGGCTAGCGGGAACCGGGGAGCTGTTTTTT | CASSQEWLAGTGELFF
TRBJ2-7 | TRBV6-5 | NA | TRBD2 | TGTGCCAGCAGGCTAGCGGGGGGGCCTCAGGAGCAGTACTTC | CASRLAGGPQEQYF
TRBJ1-2 | TRBV5-1 | NA | TRBD1 | TGCGCCAGCAGCAGGGGACAGGGCGAATGGGGCTACACCTTC | CASSRGQGEWGYTF
TRBJ2-7 | TRBV10-3 | few | NA | TGTGCCATCAGTGAGTCGGCAGCCTACGAGCAGTACTTC | CAISESAAYEQYF
TRBJ1-4 | TRBV9 | NA | TRBD1 | TGTGCCAGCAGCTTGACAGGGAATTGGAATGAAAAACTGTTTTTT | CASSLTGNWNEKLFF
TRBJ1-6 | TRBV7-3 | NA | TRBD1 | TGTGCCAGCAGCTTGCGGGACAGAAACAATTCACCCCTCCACTTT | CASSLRDRNNSPLHF
TRBJ2-1 | TRBV14 | NA | TRBD2 | TGTGCCAGCAGTCAGACTAGCGGGACGTACAATGAGCAGTTCTTC | CASSQTSGTYNEQFF
TRBJ2-3 | TRBV28 | NA | TRBD1 | TGTGCCAGCAGTCTTGGACAGGGGGGCACGGATACGCAGTATTTT | CASSLGQGGTDTQYF
TRBJ1-2 | TRBV28 | NA | NA | TGTGCCAGCTCCCGGATCCGCGGACAAAACTATGGCTACACCTTC | CASSRIRGQNYGYTF
TRBJ1-2 | TRBV7-6 | NA | TRBD1 | TGTGCCAGCAGCGCTGGACAGGGTGGTAGTGGTGGCTACACCTTC | CASSAGQGGSGGYTF
TRBJ2-7 | TRBV30 | NA | TRBD1 | TGTGCCTGGAGTCCGGACAGGGTCTACGAGCAGTACTTC | CAWSPDRVYEQYF
TRBJ2-7 | TRBV27 | NA | NA | TGTGCCAGCAGTTTTTCCGCAGGGTCCTACGAGCAGTACTTC | CASSFSAGSYEQYF
TRBJ2-5 | TRBV28 | NA | TRBD1 | TGTGCCAGCAGTGTCCCCGGGACAGGGAAAGAGACCCAGTACTTC | CASSVPGTGKETQYF
TRBJ1-1 | TRBV5-8 | NA | NA | TGTGCCAGCAGCTTGGTATCGGGATCTTTGTTGGCTTTCTTT | CASSLVSGSLLAFF
TRBJ2-1 | TRBV19 | NA | TRBD1 | TGTGCCAGTGGGAATGGACAGGGGCGTTCCTACAATGAGCAGTTCTTC | CASGNGQGRSYNEQFF
TRBJ2-5 | TRBV5-1 | few | TRBD1 | TGCGCCAGCAGCTTCCGACAGGGGACAGAGACCCAGTACTTC | CASSFRQGTETQYF
TRBJ2-2 | TRBV24-1 | NA | TRBD1 | TGTGCCACCAGTGATTCCGGGACAGTCTACACCGGGGAGCTGTTTTTT | CATSDSGTVYTGELFF
TRBJ1-4 | TRBV7-2 | NA | NA | TGTGCCAGCAGCTTAGCAGGGGTTGGTGAAAAACTGTTTTTT | CASSLAGVGEKLFF
TRBJ2-3 | TRBV5-4 | NA | TRBD2 | TGTGCCAGCAGCTTGGACCCAGCGGGGACGGATACGCAGTATTTT | CASSLDPAGTDTQYF
TRBJ1-2 | TRBV28 | NA | NA | TGTGCCAGCACCCAGCAGGACATTGGCTATGGCTACACCTTC | CASTQQDIGYGYTF
TRBJ2-7 | TRBV18 | NA | TRBD2 | TGTGCCAGCTCACCAGAATCAGTTGCCCTAGCGGGAGGAGGCGAGCAGTACTTC | CASSPESVALAGGGEQYF
TRBJ2-7 | TRBV6-1 | once | TRBD2 | TGTGCCAGCAGTGAAGGTCCAGCGGGGACCTACGAGCAGTACTTC | CASSEGPAGTYEQYF
TRBJ1-4 | TRBV18 | NA | TRBD1 | TGTGCCAGCTCACCTAGTCAGGGGGAGATTAATGAAAAACTGTTTTTT | CASSPSQGEINEKLFF
TRBJ1-2 | TRBV10-3 | NA | TRBD1 | TGTGCCATCAGTGAGTCGGGACAGCTCGGGGACTATGGCTACACCTTC | CAISESGQLGDYGYTF
TRBJ1-2 | TRBV28 | NA | TRBD1 | TGTGCCCCCTACCCAGACCGGGACAGGGATAACGCTAACTATGGCTACACCTTC | CAPYPDRDRDNANYGYTF
TRBJ1-2 | TRBV18 | few | NA | TGTGCCAGCTCGCACGCCACTCGGGGGGATGCTAACTATGGCTACACCTTC | CASSHATRGDANYGYTF
TRBJ2-3 | TRBV9 | NA | TRBD1 | TGTGCCAGCAGCGTAGCACAGGGGATTGTCACAGATACGCAGTATTTT | CASSVAQGIVTDTQYF
TRBJ1-3 | TRBV7-6 | NA | NA | TGTGCCAGCAGAAGAGGGGGAGAGGGCGGTAACACCATATATTTT | CASRRGGEGGNTIYF
TRBJ1-2 | TRBV29-1 | NA | NA | TGCAGCGTTGTAAGTCCCCCAGGGCTCGATGGCTACACCTTC | CSVVSPPGLDGYTF
TRBJ2-7 | TRBV6-5 | NA | NA | TGTGCCAGCAGTTCTCCGGGACACTACGAGCAGTACTTC | CASSSPGHYEQYF
TRBJ2-7 | TRBV27 | NA | NA | TGTGCCAGCAGTTGGGCGTTTGGGTTGGTGGACGAGCAGTACTTC | CASSWAFGLVDEQYF
TRBJ1-1 | TRBV18 | NA | TRBD1 | TGTGCCAGCTCACCCACGACAGGGGACACTGAAGCTTTCTTT | CASSPTTGDTEAFF
TRBJ2-2 | TRBV6-2/TRBV6-3 | NA | TRBD2 | TGTGCCAGCAGTTACTACGGGACTAGGACCGGGGAGCTGTTTTTT | CASSYYGTRTGELFF
TRBJ1-2 | TRBV11-2 | NA | TRBD1 | TGTGCCAGCAGCCCCCCCGGACAGGGAGGTCTCTATGGCTACACCTTC | CASSPPGQGGLYGYTF
TRBJ2-5 | TRBV7-6 | NA | NA | TGTGCCAGCAGCGTACGCCCGGGGGATGGAGAGACCCAGTACTTC | CASSVRPGDGETQYF
TRBJ2-5 | TRBV7-3 | NA | NA | TGTGCCAGCAGTCTTGAGTACCAAGAGACCCAGTACTTC | CASSLEYQETQYF
TRBJ2-1 | TRBV19 | few | NA | TGTGCCAGTAGTCAGATCGTGAATGAGCAGTTCTTC | CASSQIVNEQFF
TRBJ1-6 | TRBV7-3 | NA | TRBD1 | TGTGCCAGCAGCGAATTCGGACAGGGGGGTAATTCACCCCTCCACTTT | CASSEFGQGGNSPLHF
TRBJ2-2 | TRBV10-2 | NA | TRBD2 | TGCGCCAGTTCGAAAGCGGGAAACACCGGGGAGCTGTTTTTT | CASSKAGNTGELFF
TRBJ1-5 | TRBV2 | NA | NA | TGTGCCAGCAGTACAGGGCCCAATCAGCCCCAGCATTTT | CASSTGPNQPQHF
TRBJ1-3 | TRBV6-1 | NA | NA | TGTGCCAGCAGTGAAGAAGGCCAGCGTGGAAACACCATATATTTT | CASSEEGQRGNTIYF
TRBJ1-2 | TRBV4-2 | once | NA | TGTGCCAGCAGCCAAGATGGTTGGGGGCCTACGACTGGCTACACCTTC | CASSQDGWGPTTGYTF
TRBJ1-4 | TRBV6-6 | NA | NA | TGTGCCAGCAGCAGAGGAGATCTTAATGAAAAACTGTTTTTT | CASSRGDLNEKLFF
TRBJ2-1 | TRBV3-1/TRBV3-2 | NA | TRBD2 | TGTGCCAGCAGCCTATATACTATTCGCGGGAGGGCCAGCTACAATGAGCAGTTCTTC | CASSLYTIRGRASYNEQFF
TRBJ2-5 | TRBV18 | NA | NA | TGTGCCAGCTCACCAGGTCTAAAAGAGACCCAGTACTTC | CASSPGLKETQYF